The clone carrying this TCR beta chain was found once. This specimen belongs to a study of blood T cell repertoires in COVID-19. V shed 6 bases and J shed 7 bases, with 19 bases lying between them. Germline V CDR1 and CDR2: KGHSH, LQKENI. The CDR3 covers 14 residues. Clones were sequenced by immunoSEQ multiplex PCR, and TCRdb holds only the in-frame ones, with some missing. This table has about 210,000 clones, about 83% appearing once. The genes are TRBV18 and TRBJ2-7, with TRBD2 as a possible D gene (5 bases). The sequenced material came from peripheral blood. This TCR was sampled from a man aged 50-59 years with active or convalescent COVID-19. CDR3 DNA: TGTGCCAGCTCCCCCGGGAACCTGGCTCGGGAGCAGTACTTC. Its protein product is CASSPGNLAREQYF.